A single sample is the source of the 30 T cell receptor beta chains below, sequenced in a study of CD8+ T cells in alopecia areata. cDNA serving as the sequencing template came from extracted, reverse transcribed RNA. Only in-frame clones appear in the TCRdb table, and some are missing; sequencing was by immunoSEQ multiplex PCR. The sample shows about 190,000 clones, 45% to 65% of them seen only once. The treatment is: oral pan-JAK inhibitor, 5-10 mg twice daily. Sequences were derived from CD4+ T cells sorted from blood, sampled at week 4, from a patient treated with tofacitinib. These TCRs come from a human donor with alopecia areata.

A few counts support this clone. V is TRBV29-1 and J is TRBJ2-1, with TRBD2 matching 10 bases. In germline, CDR1 is SQVTM, CDR2 ANQGSEA. With 5 bases clipped from V and 6 bases from J, the junction kept 10 bases outside the gene matches. The CDR3 loop spans 15 amino acids. The CDR3 sequence: CSVSQKAGGPNEQFF. The CDR3 DNA is TGCAGCGTTAGCCAGAAAGCGGGAGGGCCCAATGAGCAGTTCTTC.

The V and J genes are TRBV15 and TRBJ2-1; D gene uncertain. Per the germline V gene, CDR1 is LNHNV and CDR2 is YYDKDF (reference sequence). Trimming took 3 bases from V and 7 from J, leaving 10 bases between them. This CDR3 has 13 residues. For the CDR3, the DNA is TGTGCCACCAGCAGCCCGGACCGGAATGAGCAGTTCTTC. It codes for CATSSPDRNEQFF.

Points on this clone: Other DNA sequences in this specimen translate into the identical CDR3. V is TRBV15 and J is TRBJ2-5; the D is unclear. This CDR3 spans 13 amino acids. Germline CDR1 reads LNHNV; CDR2 reads YYDKDF (reference sequence). The V and J ends lost 3 bases and 2 bases respectively, with 7 bases between them. The CDR3 loop is CATSRGLQETQYF. CDR3 bases: TGTGCCACCAGCAGGGGCCTTCAAGAGACCCAGTACTTC.

This clone has only a few counts. This chain joins TRBV7-9 and TRBJ1-2, with 7 bases lining up with TRBD1. Trimming took 5 bases from V and 4 from J; bases not matched to a gene: 16. Germline CDR1 is SEHNR and CDR2 is FQNEAQ (reference sequence). This CDR3 is 17 amino acids long. DNA for the CDR3: TGTGCCAGCAGCCCCCCTGGACGGGGACAGCAGGTCTATGGCTACACCTTC. Encoded protein: CASSPPGRGQQVYGYTF. Using reference TRBV7-9 and TRBJ1-2 for the parts outside the CDR3, the full variable domain is DTGVSQNPRHKITKRGQNVTFRCDPISEHNRLYWYRQTLGQGPEFLTYFQNEAQLEKSRLLSDRFSAERPKGSFSTLEIQRTEQGDSAMYLCASSPPGRGQQVYGYTFGSGTRLTVV.

The CDR3 bases are TGCAGCGCCAGAGGGGGACGGCGGACTGAAGCTTTCTTT. This encodes CSARGGRRTEAFF. The rearrangement joins TRBV29-1 to TRBJ1-1; tentative D call: TRBD1 (6 bases). This CDR3 contains 13 residues. The germline CDR1 and CDR2 sequences are SQVTM and ANQGSEA. The germline V and J ends were trimmed by 7 bases and 5 bases, with 17 bases remaining between them. Based on the CDR3 plus reference TRBV29-1 and TRBJ1-1, the full variable domain is SAVISQKPSRDICQRGTSLTIQCQVDSQVTMMFWYRQQPGQSLTLIATANQGSEATYESGFVIDKFPISRPNLTFSTLTVSNMSPEDSSIYLCSARGGRRTEAFFGQGTRLTVV.

V is TRBV29-1 and J is TRBJ1-2, with a possible D match to TRBD1 (6 bases). Trimming took off 6 bases at V and 9 bases at J, with 17 bases between the two ends. CDR1 is SQVTM, CDR2 ANQGSEA, per germline. This CDR3 comprises 12 residues. The chain's CDR3 is CSVSTIGDSYTF. CDR3 DNA: TGCAGCGTCTCGACAATCGGGGACAGCTACACCTTC.

At least ten counts were recorded for this clone. V usage is TRBV29-1 and J usage is TRBJ2-3, with 11 bases fitting TRBD2. J gave up 6 bases and V 7 bases, and 3 bases lay outside the gene matches. Germline CDR1 reads SQVTM; CDR2 reads ANQGSEA. The length of the CDR3 is 12 residues. The CDR3 DNA is TGCAGCGGACGGACTAGCGGGGATACGCAGTATTTT. It yields the protein CSGRTSGDTQYF.

The genes are TRBV4-1 and TRBJ1-2, with D uncertain. Per germline, CDR1 MGHRA and CDR2 YSYEKL. CDR3 size: 15 residues. Between the trimmed V and J ends, which lost 0 bases and 4 bases, there was a span of 12 bases. CDR3 DNA sequence: TGCGCCAGCAGCCAAGAAGAAGTTTTGAGCTATGGCTACACCTTC. Translated, it gives CASSQEEVLSYGYTF.

The rearrangement links TRBV10-3 to TRBJ2-5; a weak D match, TRBD2 (6 bases). This CDR3 comprises 13 residues. CDR1 ENHRY and CDR2 SYGVKD come from the germline V gene. V lost 7 bases to trimming and J lost 9 bases, with 18 bases between them. Written as DNA, the CDR3 is TGTGCCATCATGGGGGACCGGGGGTCGGCCCAGTACTTC. Translating it yields CAIMGDRGSAQYF.

This clone was picked up a small number of times. This chain connects TRBV2 to TRBJ2-1; no clear D. This CDR3 contains 13 residues. Germline CDR1 reads SNHLY; CDR2 reads FYNNEI. Trimming shortened V by 3 bases and J by 5 bases, and 8 bases separated the two germline ends. CDR3 amino acids: CASSDGRNNEQFF. CDR3 DNA sequence: TGTGCCAGCAGTGATGGGCGAAACAATGAGCAGTTCTTC.

The chain has TRBV19 and TRBJ2-6; D uncertain. CDR1 is LNHDA and CDR2 is SQIVND in the germline V gene (reference sequence). This CDR3 spans 13 amino acids. The V end was cut by 5 bases, the J end by 2 bases, with 4 bases between. This CDR3 is CASSSTGANVLTF. CDR3 coding DNA: TGTGCCAGTAGTTCTACTGGGGCCAACGTCCTGACTTTC.

The V gene is TRBV23-1, the J gene TRBJ2-3, with D perhaps matching TRBD1 (6 bases). TRBV23-1 is an open reading frame, and its role is uncertain. V lost 6 bases to trimming and J lost 6 bases, with 19 bases between them. There are 15 residues in the CDR3. CDR3 in amino acids: CASRARQARSDTQYF. DNA for the CDR3: TGCGCCAGCAGAGCTCGACAGGCCAGATCGGATACGCAGTATTTT.

V is TRBV6-5 and J is TRBJ2-1, with 8 bases identical to TRBD1. CDR3 length equals 13 residues. Germline CDR1 reads MNHEY; CDR2 reads SVGAGI. V was pared by 6 bases and J by 4 bases, with 2 bases of the junction left unmatched. The CDR3 region is CASRGTGYNEQFF. For the CDR3, the DNA is TGTGCCAGCAGGGGGACAGGTTACAATGAGCAGTTCTTC.

V gene TRBV29-1 combines with J gene TRBJ1-2; D possibly corresponds to TRBD1 (5 bases). The germline V gene has CDR1 SQVTM and CDR2 ANQGSEA. The CDR3 totals 12 residues. V was pared by 4 bases and J by 6 bases, with 12 bases between. The CDR3 region is CSVAQGGNGYTF. The CDR3 bases are TGCAGCGTTGCGCAGGGTGGGAATGGCTACACCTTC.

This clone appeared a few times. V is TRBV29-1 and J is TRBJ1-2; 7 positions agree with TRBD1. The germline V gene has CDR1 SQVTM and CDR2 ANQGSEA. CDR3 size: 15 residues. The junction had 8 bases not matched to a gene; V was cut back by 0 bases and J by 4 bases. CDR3 DNA sequence: TGCAGCGTTGAAGATAGGAGACAGGGAGGCTATGGCTACACCTTC. Translating it yields CSVEDRRQGGYGYTF. The full variable domain, in which reference TRBV29-1 and TRBJ1-2 provide the parts outside the CDR3, is SAVISQKPSRDICQRGTSLTIQCQVDSQVTMMFWYRQQPGQSLTLIATANQGSEATYESGFVIDKFPISRPNLTFSTLTVSNMSPEDSSIYLCSVEDRRQGGYGYTFGSGTRLTVV.

J is TRBJ2-1 and V is TRBV29-1; 11 positions agree with TRBD2. Trimming cost V 5 bases and J 1 base; bases outside gene matches: 1. Germline assignment: CDR1 SQVTM and CDR2 ANQGSEA. The CDR3 has 14 amino acids. The CDR3 loop is CSVSSGRSYNEQFF. In DNA form, the CDR3 reads TGCAGCGTTTCTAGCGGGAGGTCCTACAATGAGCAGTTCTTC.

A few counts support this clone. The chain combines TRBV28 with TRBJ2-1; D is uncertain. Trimming took 6 bases from V and 7 from J, leaving 16 bases between them. Germline values: CDR1 MDHEN, CDR2 SYDVKM. This CDR3 has 14 residues. The CDR3 is CASSRILPLNEQFF. The CDR3 coding sequence is TGTGCCAGCAGCCGAATTTTGCCGCTAAATGAGCAGTTCTTC.

CDR3 DNA sequence: TGTGCCAGCAGCCCTAGCGGGAGGGCGGCCGAAGAGCAGTTCTTC. Protein product: CASSPSGRAAEEQFF. The chain carries TRBV27 and TRBJ2-1, with 12 bases fitting TRBD2. In germline, CDR1 is MNHEY, CDR2 SMNVEV (reference sequence). The ends lost 6 bases at V and 10 bases at J; junction bases unmatched: 10. The length of the CDR3 is 15 residues.

This clone was detected only a few times. V is TRBV7-9 and J is TRBJ2-1, with 8 bases aligning to TRBD2. CDR1 SEHNR and CDR2 FQNEAQ come from the germline V gene (reference sequence). With 4 bases clipped from V and 5 bases from J, the junction kept 10 bases outside the gene matches. The CDR3 is 16 amino acids. As DNA, the CDR3 is TGTGCCAGCAGCTCGGACGGACTAGCCGTGAACAATGAGCAGTTCTTC. Its translation is CASSSDGLAVNNEQFF.

The J gene is TRBJ2-5, the V gene TRBV6-6, with D unresolved. Looked up from germline, CDR1 is MNHNY and CDR2 is SVGAGI (reference sequence). V shed 0 bases and J shed 0 bases, with 5 bases lying between them. The CDR3 is made up of 14 amino acids. The CDR3 nucleotides read TGTGCCAGCAGTTACTCAAGGAACCAAGAGACCCAGTACTTC. It yields the protein CASSYSRNQETQYF.

J is TRBJ1-1 and V is TRBV6-5, with D possibly matching TRBD1 (5 bases). V was trimmed by 5 bases and J by 1 base, leaving 14 bases between them. CDR1 is MNHEY, CDR2 SVGAGI, per germline. The CDR3 length is 15 residues. The CDR3 sequence: CASSPPGRSNTEAFF. The CDR3 DNA follows: TGTGCCAGCAGTCCACCGGGACGGTCGAACACTGAAGCTTTCTTT.

The chain has TRBV29-1 and TRBJ1-5; D is perhaps TRBD1 (5 bases). The V end lost 6 bases, the J end lost 0 bases, and 15 bases lay between the germline ends. The CDR3 extends over 15 amino acids. The germline V gene has CDR1 SQVTM and CDR2 ANQGSEA. CDR3: CSVALGRNSNQPQHF. The CDR3 DNA follows: TGCAGCGTAGCGTTGGGGCGGAATAGCAATCAGCCCCAGCATTTT.

Only a few counts were recorded for this clone. CDR3 in amino acids: CAWTVGVGELFF. CDR3 sequence (DNA): TGTGCCTGGACGGTAGGGGTCGGGGAGCTGTTTTTT. The chain links TRBV30 to TRBJ2-2; the D gene is possibly TRBD1 (5 bases). The germline V gene has CDR1 GTSNPN and CDR2 SVGIG (reference sequence). Trimming cost V 4 bases and J 7 bases, with 10 bases left between them. The CDR3 runs 12 residues.

This chain's CDR3 is CASSLGGRAFF. CDR3 DNA: TGTGCCAGCAGTCTCGGAGGTAGGGCTTTCTTT. The chain couples TRBV27 to TRBJ1-1; D is unclear. Germline lookup yields CDR1 MNHEY and CDR2 SMNVEV (reference sequence). V was shortened by 5 bases and J by 11 bases, with 12 bases between the two germline ends. The CDR3 covers 11 residues.

J is TRBJ2-1 and V is TRBV11-2; D might be TRBD2 (6 bases). CDR1 SGHAT and CDR2 FQNNGV come from the germline V gene. This CDR3 is 12 amino acids long. The ends were cut back, 5 bases at V and 9 bases at J, with 11 bases in the middle. The CDR3: CASSPFGGEQFF. In DNA, the CDR3 is TGTGCCAGCAGCCCCTTCGGGGGTGAGCAGTTCTTC. Filled out from reference TRBV11-2 and TRBJ2-1, the complete variable domain reads EAGVAQSPRYKIIEKRQSVAFWCNPISGHATLYWYQQILGQGPKLLIQFQNNGVVDDSQLPKDRFSAERLKGVDSTLKIQPAKLEDSAVYLCASSPFGGEQFFGPGTRLTVL.

This clone occurred once. The V gene is TRBV7-3, the J gene TRBJ2-7; a weak D match, TRBD2 (5 bases). Germline V gives CDR1 SGHTA, CDR2 FQGTGA. V lost 1 base and J lost 0, with 7 bases in between. The CDR3 has 14 amino acids. The CDR3 DNA is TGTGCCAGCAGCTTAATCACTAGCTCCTACGAGCAGTACTTC. Its protein product is CASSLITSSYEQYF.

The chain joins TRBV29-1 to TRBJ2-4; tentatively, D is TRBD2 (5 bases). CDR3 length: 15 residues. CDR1 is SQVTM and CDR2 is ANQGSEA in the germline V gene. The V end was cut by 5 bases, the J end by 1 base, with 15 bases between. CDR3 bases: TGCAGCGTTAGAGCGGTAGGCGTGGCCAAAAACATTCAGTACTTC. Protein: CSVRAVGVAKNIQYF.

V usage is TRBV9 and J usage is TRBJ2-3; 8 bases are a match to TRBD2. V gave up 2 bases and J gave up 2 bases; unmatched junction bases: 4. Germline V gene sequence: CDR1 SGDLS, CDR2 YYNGEE. The length of the CDR3 is 15 residues. The CDR3 region is CASSVGGRTTDTQYF. As DNA, the CDR3 is TGTGCCAGCAGCGTTGGCGGGAGGACCACAGATACGCAGTATTTT.

The chain uses TRBV6-5 and TRBJ1-1; perhaps TRBD1 as D (6 bases). Trimming shortened V by 4 bases and J by 4 bases, and 13 bases separated the two germline ends. CDR1 and CDR2 from the germline V gene are MNHEY and SVGAGI. The CDR3 consists of 14 residues. CDR3 sequence reads: CASSSRGGSTEAFF. The CDR3 bases are TGTGCCAGCAGTTCCCGAGGGGGGAGCACTGAAGCTTTCTTT.

This sequence joins TRBV2 and TRBJ2-7; a weak D match, TRBD2 (5 bases). The germline V gene has CDR1 SNHLY and CDR2 FYNNEI. The CDR3 extends over 12 amino acids. V dropped 7 bases and J dropped 7 bases, with 14 bases sitting between them. The CDR3 DNA is TGTGCCAGCACCCCACTCGGGGTAGAGCAGTACTTC. Translating gives CASTPLGVEQYF.